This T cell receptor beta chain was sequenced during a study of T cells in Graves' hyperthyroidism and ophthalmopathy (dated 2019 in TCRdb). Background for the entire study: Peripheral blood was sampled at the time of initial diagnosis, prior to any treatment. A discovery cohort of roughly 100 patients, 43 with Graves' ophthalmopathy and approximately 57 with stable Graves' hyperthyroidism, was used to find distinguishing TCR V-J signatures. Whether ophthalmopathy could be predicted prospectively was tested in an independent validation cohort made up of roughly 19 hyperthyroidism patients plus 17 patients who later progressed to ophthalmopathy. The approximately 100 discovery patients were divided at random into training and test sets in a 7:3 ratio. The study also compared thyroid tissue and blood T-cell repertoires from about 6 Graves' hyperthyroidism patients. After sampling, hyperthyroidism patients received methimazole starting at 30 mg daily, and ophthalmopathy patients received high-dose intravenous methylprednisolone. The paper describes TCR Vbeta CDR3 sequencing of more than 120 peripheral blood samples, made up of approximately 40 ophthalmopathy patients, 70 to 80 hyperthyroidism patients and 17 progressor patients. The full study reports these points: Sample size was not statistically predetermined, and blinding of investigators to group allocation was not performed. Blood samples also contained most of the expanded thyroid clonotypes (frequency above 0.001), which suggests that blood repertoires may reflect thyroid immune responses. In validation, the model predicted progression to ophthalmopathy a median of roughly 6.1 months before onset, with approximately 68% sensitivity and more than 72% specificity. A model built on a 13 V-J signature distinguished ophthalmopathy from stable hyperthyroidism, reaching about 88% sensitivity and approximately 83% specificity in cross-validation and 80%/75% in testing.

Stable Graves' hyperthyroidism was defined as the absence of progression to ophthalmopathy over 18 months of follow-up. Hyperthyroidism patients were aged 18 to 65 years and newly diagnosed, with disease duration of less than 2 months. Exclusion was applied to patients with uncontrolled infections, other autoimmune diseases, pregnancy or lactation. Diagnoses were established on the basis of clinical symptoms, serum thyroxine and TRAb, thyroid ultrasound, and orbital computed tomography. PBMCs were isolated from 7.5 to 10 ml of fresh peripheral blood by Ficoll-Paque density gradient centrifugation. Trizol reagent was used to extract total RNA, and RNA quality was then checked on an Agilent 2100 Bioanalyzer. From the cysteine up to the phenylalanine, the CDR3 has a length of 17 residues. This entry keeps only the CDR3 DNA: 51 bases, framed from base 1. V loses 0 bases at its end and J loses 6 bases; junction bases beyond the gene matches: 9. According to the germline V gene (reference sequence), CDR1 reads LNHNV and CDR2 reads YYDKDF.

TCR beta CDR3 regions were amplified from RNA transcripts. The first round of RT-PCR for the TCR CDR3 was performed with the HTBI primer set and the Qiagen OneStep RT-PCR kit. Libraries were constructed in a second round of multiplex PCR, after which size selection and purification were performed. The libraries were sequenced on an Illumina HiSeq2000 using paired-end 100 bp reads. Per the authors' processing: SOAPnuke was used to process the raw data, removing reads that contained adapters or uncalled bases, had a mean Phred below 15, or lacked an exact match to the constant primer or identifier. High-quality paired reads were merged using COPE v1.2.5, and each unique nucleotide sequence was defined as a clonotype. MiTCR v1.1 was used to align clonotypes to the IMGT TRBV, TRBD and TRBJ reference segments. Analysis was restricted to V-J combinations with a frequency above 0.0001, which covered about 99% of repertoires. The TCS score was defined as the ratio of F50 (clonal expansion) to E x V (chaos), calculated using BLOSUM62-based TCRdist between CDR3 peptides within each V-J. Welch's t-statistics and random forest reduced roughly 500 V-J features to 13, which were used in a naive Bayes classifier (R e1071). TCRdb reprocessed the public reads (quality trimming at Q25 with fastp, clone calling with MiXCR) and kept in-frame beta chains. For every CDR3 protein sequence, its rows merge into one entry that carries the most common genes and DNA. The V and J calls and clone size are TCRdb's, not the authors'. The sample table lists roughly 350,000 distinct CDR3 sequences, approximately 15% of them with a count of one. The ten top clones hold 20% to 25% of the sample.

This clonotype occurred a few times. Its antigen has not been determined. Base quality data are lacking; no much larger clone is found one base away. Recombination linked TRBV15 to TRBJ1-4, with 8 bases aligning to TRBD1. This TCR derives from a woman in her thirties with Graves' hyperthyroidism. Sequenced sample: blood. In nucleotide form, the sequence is TGTGCCACCAGCAGAGATCTCTTAGGGACAGGAGATGAAAAACTGTTTTTT. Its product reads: CATSRDLLGTGDEKLFF. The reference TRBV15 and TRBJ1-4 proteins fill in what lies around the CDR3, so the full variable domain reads DAMVIQNPRYQVTQFGKPVTLSCSQTLNHNVMYWYQQKSSQAPKLLFHYYDKDFNNEADTPDNFQSRRPNTSFCFLDIRSPGLGDTAMYLCATSRDLLGTGDEKLFFGSGTQLSVL.